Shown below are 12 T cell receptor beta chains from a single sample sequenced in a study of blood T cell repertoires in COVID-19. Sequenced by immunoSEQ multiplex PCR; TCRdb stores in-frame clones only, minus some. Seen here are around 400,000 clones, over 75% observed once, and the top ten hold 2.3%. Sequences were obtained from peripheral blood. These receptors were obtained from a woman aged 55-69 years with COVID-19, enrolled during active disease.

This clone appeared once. DNA of the CDR3: TGTGCCAGTAGTATAGATGTCGGGTACTCCTACGAGCAGTACTTC. It is translated as CASSIDVGYSYEQYF. The genes are TRBV19 and TRBJ2-7; D is uncertain. The CDR3 has 15 residues. Germline CDR1 LNHDA, CDR2 SQIVND (reference sequence). V lost 0 bases and J lost 0, with 9 bases in between.

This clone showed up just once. CDR3 DNA sequence: TGTGCCAGCAGCCCAGGGGGCGGACAAGAGACCCAGTACTTC. Translated, it gives CASSPGGGQETQYF. The rearrangement joins TRBV28 to TRBJ2-5; 8 bases are a match to TRBD1. Losses at the gene ends were 6 bases for V and 2 bases for J; bases not matched to a gene: 5. From germline, CDR1 is MDHEN and CDR2 SYDVKM. The CDR3 loop spans 14 amino acids.

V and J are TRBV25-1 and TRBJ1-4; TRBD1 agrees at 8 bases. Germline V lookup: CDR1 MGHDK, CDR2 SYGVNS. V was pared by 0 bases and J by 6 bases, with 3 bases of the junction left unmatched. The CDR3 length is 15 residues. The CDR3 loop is CASSEYRTGYEKLFF. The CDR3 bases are TGTGCCAGCAGTGAATATCGGACAGGGTATGAAAAACTGTTTTTT.

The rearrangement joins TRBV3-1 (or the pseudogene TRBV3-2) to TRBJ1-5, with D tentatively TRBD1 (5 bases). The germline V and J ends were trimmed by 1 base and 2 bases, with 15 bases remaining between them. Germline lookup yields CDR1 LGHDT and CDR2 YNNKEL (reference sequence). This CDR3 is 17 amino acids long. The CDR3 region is CASSQGSGFFGNQPQHF. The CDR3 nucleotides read TGTGCCAGCAGCCAAGGATCAGGGTTTTTCGGCAATCAGCCCCAGCATTTT.

CDR3 bases: TGTGCCAGCAGCCGGACTAGCGGGGGGGCCAGGGTCACAGATACGCAGTATTTT. Encoded protein: CASSRTSGGARVTDTQYF. V is TRBV3-1 (or the pseudogene TRBV3-2) and J is TRBJ2-3; 15 bases are shared with TRBD2. Germline assignment: CDR1 LGHDT and CDR2 YNNKEL (reference sequence). The trim removed 4 bases at V and 2 bases at J, leaving 7 bases unmatched. This CDR3 has 18 residues.

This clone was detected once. This CDR3 is CASSLRTANTGELFF. Here the CDR3 DNA reads TGCGCCAGCAGCTTGAGGACAGCGAACACCGGGGAGCTGTTTTTT. The genes are TRBV5-1 and TRBJ2-2; tentatively, D is TRBD1 (6 bases). Germline V CDR1 and CDR2: SGHRS, YFSETQ. Trimming cost V 1 base and J 0 bases, with 7 bases left between them. The CDR3 spans 15 residues.

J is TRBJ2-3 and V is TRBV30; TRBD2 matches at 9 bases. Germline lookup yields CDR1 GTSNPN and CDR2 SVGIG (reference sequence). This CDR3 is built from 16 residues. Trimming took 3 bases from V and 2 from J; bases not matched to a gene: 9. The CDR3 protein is CAWSLVASGVTDTQYF. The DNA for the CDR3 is TGTGCCTGGAGCCTCGTGGCTAGCGGGGTCACAGATACGCAGTATTTT.

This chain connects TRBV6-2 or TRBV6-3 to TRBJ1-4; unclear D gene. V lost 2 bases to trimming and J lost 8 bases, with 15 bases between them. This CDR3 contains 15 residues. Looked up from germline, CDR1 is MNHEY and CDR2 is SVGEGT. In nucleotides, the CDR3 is TGTGCCAGCAGTTACGATGAGGGCGTAAACGAAAAACTGTTTTTT. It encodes CASSYDEGVNEKLFF.

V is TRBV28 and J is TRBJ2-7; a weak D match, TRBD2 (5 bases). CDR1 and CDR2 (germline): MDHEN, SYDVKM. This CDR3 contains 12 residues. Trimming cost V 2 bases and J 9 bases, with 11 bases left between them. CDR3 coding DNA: TGTGCCAGCAGTTTACCCAGCGGATGGCAGTACTTC. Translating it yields CASSLPSGWQYF. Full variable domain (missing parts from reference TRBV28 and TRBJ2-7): DVKVTQSSRYLVKRTGEKVFLECVQDMDHENMFWYRQDPGLGLRLIYFSYDVKMKEKGDIPEGYSVSREKKERFSLILESASTNQTSMYLCASSLPSGWQYFGPGTRLTVT.

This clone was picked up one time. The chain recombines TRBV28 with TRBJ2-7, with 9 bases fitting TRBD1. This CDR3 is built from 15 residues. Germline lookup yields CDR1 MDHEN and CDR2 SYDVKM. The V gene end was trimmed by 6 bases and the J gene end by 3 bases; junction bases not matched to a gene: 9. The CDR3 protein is CASSLTGGQGYEQYF. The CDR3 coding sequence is TGTGCCAGCAGCCTCACGGGGGGACAGGGCTACGAGCAGTACTTC.

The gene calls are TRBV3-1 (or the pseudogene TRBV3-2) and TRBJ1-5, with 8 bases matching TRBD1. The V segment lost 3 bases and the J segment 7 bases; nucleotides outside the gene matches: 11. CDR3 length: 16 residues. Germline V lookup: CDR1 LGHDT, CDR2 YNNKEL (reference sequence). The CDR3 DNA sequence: TGTGCCAGCAGCCAGGCCGGACAGGGACGGGGCCAGCCCCAGCATTTT. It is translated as CASSQAGQGRGQPQHF.

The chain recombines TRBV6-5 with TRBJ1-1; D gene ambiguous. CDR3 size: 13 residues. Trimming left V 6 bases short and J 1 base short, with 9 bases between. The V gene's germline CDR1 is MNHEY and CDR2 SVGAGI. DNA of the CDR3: TGTGCCAGCAGCCGACTCAGGAACACTGAAGCTTTCTTT. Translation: CASSRLRNTEAFF.